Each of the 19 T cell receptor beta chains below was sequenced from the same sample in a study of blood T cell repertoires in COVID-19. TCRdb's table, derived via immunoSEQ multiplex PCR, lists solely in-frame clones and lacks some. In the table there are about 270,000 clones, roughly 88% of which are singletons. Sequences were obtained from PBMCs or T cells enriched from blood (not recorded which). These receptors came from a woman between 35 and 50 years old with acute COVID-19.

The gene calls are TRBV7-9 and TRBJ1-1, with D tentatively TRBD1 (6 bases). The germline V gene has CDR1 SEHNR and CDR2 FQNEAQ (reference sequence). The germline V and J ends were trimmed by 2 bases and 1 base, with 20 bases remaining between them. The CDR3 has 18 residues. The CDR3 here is CASSLPPSRTAKNTEAFF. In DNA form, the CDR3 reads TGTGCCAGCAGCTTACCTCCAAGTCGGACAGCCAAGAACACTGAAGCTTTCTTT.

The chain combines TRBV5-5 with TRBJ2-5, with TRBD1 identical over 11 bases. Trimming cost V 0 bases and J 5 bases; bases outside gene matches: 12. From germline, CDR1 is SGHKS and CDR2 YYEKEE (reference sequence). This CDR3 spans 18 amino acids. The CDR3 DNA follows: TGTGCCAGCAGCTTGGGGACAGGGGGCGGGAGGAGTTCGGAGACCCAGTACTTC. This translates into CASSLGTGGGRSSETQYF.

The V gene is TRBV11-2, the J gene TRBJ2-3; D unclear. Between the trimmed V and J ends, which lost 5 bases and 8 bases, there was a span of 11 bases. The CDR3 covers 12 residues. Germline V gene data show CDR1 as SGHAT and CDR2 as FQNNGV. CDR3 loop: CASSTTHSTQYF. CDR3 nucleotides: TGTGCCAGCAGCACGACTCATTCTACGCAGTATTTT.

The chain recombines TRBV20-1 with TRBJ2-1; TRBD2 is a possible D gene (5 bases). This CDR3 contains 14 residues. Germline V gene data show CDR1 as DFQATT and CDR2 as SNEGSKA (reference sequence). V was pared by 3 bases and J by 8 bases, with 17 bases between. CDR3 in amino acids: CSASLAGRWDEQFF. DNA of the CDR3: TGCAGTGCTAGTTTGGCGGGCCGGTGGGATGAGCAGTTCTTC.

CDR3 nucleotides: TGCAGCGTTTCAGGGGTAACGGGCACTGAAGCTTTCTTT. Its protein is CSVSGVTGTEAFF. The chain links TRBV29-1 to TRBJ1-1, with a weak D call TRBD1 (6 bases). The CDR3 contains 13 residues. Germline CDR1 SQVTM, CDR2 ANQGSEA. Trimming stripped 5 bases from V and 4 bases from J, with 14 bases between.

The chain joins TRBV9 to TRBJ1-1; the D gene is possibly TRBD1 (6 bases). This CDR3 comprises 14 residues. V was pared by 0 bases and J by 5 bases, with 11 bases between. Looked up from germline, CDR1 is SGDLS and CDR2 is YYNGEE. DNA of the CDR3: TGTGCCAGCAGCGTAGTCACAGGGTCGACTGAAGCTTTCTTT. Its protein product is CASSVVTGSTEAFF.

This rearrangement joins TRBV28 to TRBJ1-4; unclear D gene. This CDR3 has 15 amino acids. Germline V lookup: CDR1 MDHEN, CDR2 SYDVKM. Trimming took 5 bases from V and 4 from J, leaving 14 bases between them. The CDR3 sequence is CASSVVSYGNEKLFF. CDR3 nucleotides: TGTGCCAGCAGTGTCGTCTCCTACGGTAATGAAAAACTGTTTTTT.

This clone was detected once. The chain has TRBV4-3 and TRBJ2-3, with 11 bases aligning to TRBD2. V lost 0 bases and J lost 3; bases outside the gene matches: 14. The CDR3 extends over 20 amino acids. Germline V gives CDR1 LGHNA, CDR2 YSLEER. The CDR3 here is CASSQDPVSIAGGPTDTQYF. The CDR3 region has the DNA TGCGCCAGCAGCCAAGATCCGGTTTCTATAGCGGGAGGGCCAACAGATACGCAGTATTTT.

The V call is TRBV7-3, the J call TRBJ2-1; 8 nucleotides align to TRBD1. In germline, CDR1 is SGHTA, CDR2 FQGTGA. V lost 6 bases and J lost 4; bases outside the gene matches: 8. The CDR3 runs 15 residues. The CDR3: CASRHTGGPYNEQFF. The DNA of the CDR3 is TGTGCCAGCAGGCACACAGGGGGGCCTTACAATGAGCAGTTCTTC. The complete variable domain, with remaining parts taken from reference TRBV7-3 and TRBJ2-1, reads GAGVSQTPSNKVTEKGKYVELRCDPISGHTALYWYRQSLGQGPEFLIYFQGTGAADDSGLPNDRFFAVRPEGSVSTLKIQRTERGDSAVYLCASRHTGGPYNEQFFGPGTRLTVL.

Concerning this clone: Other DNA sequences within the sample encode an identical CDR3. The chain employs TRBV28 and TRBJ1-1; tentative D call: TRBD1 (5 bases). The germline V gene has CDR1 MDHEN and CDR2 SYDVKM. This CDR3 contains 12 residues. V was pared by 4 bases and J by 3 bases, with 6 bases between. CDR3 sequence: CASSSGDTEAFF. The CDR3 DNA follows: TGTGCCAGCAGTTCGGGGGACACTGAAGCTTTCTTT. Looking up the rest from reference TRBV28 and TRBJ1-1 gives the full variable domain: DVKVTQSSRYLVKRTGEKVFLECVQDMDHENMFWYRQDPGLGLRLIYFSYDVKMKEKGDIPEGYSVSREKKERFSLILESASTNQTSMYLCASSSGDTEAFFGQGTRLTVV.

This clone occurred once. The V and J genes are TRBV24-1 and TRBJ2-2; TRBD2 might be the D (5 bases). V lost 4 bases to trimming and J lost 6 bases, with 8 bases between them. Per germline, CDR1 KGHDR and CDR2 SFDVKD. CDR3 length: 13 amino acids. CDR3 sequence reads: CATSEWTPGELFF. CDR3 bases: TGTGCCACCAGTGAGTGGACTCCCGGGGAGCTGTTTTTT.

The CDR3 here is CASRKTSGRGYEQYF. CDR3 nucleotide sequence: TGCGCCAGCAGGAAGACTAGCGGGAGGGGGTACGAGCAGTACTTC. V and J are TRBV4-1 and TRBJ2-7; 14 nucleotides line up with TRBD2. The CDR3 covers 15 residues. Unmatched junction bases numbered 5, after V lost 6 bases and J lost 4 bases. Per germline, CDR1 MGHRA and CDR2 YSYEKL.

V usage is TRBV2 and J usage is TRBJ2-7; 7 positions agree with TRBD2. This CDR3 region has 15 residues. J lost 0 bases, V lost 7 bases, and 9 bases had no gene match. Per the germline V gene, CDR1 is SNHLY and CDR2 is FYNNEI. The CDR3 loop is CASKGLAGSSYEQYF. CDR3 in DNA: TGTGCCAGCAAAGGGTTAGCGGGTAGCTCCTACGAGCAGTACTTC.

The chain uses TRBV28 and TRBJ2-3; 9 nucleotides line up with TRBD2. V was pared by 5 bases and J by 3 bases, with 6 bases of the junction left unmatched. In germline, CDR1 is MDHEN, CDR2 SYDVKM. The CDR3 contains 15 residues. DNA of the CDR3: TGTGCCAGCAGTGATAGCGGGGGTAGGACAGATACGCAGTATTTT. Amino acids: CASSDSGGRTDTQYF. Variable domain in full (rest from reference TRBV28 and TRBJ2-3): DVKVTQSSRYLVKRTGEKVFLECVQDMDHENMFWYRQDPGLGLRLIYFSYDVKMKEKGDIPEGYSVSREKKERFSLILESASTNQTSMYLCASSDSGGRTDTQYFGPGTRLTVL.

The CDR3 spells CASSIIALRDTEAFF. CDR3 DNA sequence: TGTGCCAGTAGTATCATCGCGCTGAGGGACACTGAAGCTTTCTTT. V and J are TRBV19 and TRBJ1-1; D gene unclear. Germline lookup yields CDR1 LNHDA and CDR2 SQIVND (reference sequence). The V gene lost 3 bases and the J gene lost 3 bases, with 14 bases spanning the gap. The CDR3 contains 15 residues.

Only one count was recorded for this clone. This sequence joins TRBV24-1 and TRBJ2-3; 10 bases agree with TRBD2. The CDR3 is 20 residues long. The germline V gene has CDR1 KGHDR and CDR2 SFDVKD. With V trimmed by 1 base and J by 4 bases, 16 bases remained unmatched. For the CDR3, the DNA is TGTGCCACCAGTGATTTCCCCGACTTTGCAGCGGGAGGGCTGCCAGATACGCAGTATTTT. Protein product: CATSDFPDFAAGGLPDTQYF.

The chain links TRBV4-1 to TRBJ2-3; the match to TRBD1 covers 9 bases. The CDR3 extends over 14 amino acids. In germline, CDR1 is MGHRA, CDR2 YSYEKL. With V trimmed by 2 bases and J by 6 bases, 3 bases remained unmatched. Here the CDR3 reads CASSQRQGGDTQYF. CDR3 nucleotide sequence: TGCGCCAGCAGCCAACGACAGGGGGGGGATACGCAGTATTTT.

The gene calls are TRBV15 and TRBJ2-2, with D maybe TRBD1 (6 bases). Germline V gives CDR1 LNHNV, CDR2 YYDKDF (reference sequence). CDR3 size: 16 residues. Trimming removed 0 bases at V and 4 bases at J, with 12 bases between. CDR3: CATSREADRPTGELFF. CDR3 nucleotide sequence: TGTGCCACCAGCAGAGAAGCGGACAGACCCACCGGGGAGCTGTTTTTT.

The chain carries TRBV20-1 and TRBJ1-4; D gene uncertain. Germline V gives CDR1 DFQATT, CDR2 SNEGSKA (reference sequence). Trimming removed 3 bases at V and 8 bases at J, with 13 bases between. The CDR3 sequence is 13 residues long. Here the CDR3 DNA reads TGCAGTGCTAGTGGGGAGTTCGGGGAAAAACTGTTTTTT. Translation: CSASGEFGEKLFF.